These T cell receptor beta chains were read from a single sample in a study of low-dose radiotherapy and immunotherapy resistance in tumors. MiXCR was run by TCRdb on the reads, yielding one entry per CDR3 protein. This table has tens of thousands of distinct CDR3 sequences, less than 20% appearing once. The input for sequencing was PBMCs, taken after low-dose radiotherapy plus immunotherapy. All receptors come from a male donor with prostate cancer. The CDR3 runs from the conserved cysteine through the conserved F or W. D genes are given only for firm matches. Size is stated for part of the rows, as once, few or many counts, or as a class when the clone is expanded.

D gene	V gene	clone size	J gene	CDR3 protein	CDR3 DNA
.	TRBV29-1	many	TRBJ2-7	CSVEDETAGSYEQYF	TGCAGCGTTGAAGATGAGACGGCAGGGTCGTACGAGCAGTACTTC
TRBD1	TRBV7-3	many	TRBJ1-6	CASSQGGANNSPLHF	TGTGCCAGCAGCCAGGGGGGAGCTAATAATTCACCCCTCCACTTT
TRBD2	TRBV24-1	many	TRBJ2-3	CATSDLRGGLQTDTQYF	TGTGCCACCAGTGATTTGCGGGGGGGTCTACAGACAGATACGCAGTATTTT
TRBD1	TRBV28	many	TRBJ2-5	CASSSGTGQETQYF	TGTGCCAGCAGTTCCGGGACAGGGCAAGAGACCCAGTACTTC
TRBD2	TRBV28	many	TRBJ2-7	CASSLGTSFYEQYF	TGTGCCAGCAGTTTGGGGACTAGCTTCTACGAGCAGTACTTC
.	TRBV6-1	many	TRBJ2-7	CASSGQPGDEQYF	TGTGCCAGCAGTGGACAACCCGGGGACGAGCAGTACTTC
.	TRBV29-1	.	TRBJ2-1	CSGRPSYNEQFF	TGCAGCGGGCGACCCTCCTACAATGAGCAGTTCTTC
.	TRBV25-1	.	TRBJ2-1	CASSASYNEQFF	TGTGCCAGCAGTGCCTCATACAATGAGCAGTTCTTC
TRBD2	TRBV5-4	many	TRBJ2-3	CASSGLAGGSTDTQYF	TGTGCCAGCAGCGGGCTAGCGGGAGGGAGCACAGATACGCAGTATTTT
TRBD1	TRBV10-3	many	TRBJ1-1	CAISQGGTEAFF	TGTGCCATCAGTCAGGGGGGGACTGAAGCTTTCTTT
.	TRBV3-1	many	TRBJ1-4	CASSQDRSGLFEKLFF	TGTGCCAGCAGCCAAGATCGGTCAGGGCTCTTCGAAAAACTGTTTTTT
.	TRBV28	few	TRBJ2-2	CASRTTQTGELFF	TGTGCCAGCAGAACCACTCAGACCGGGGAGCTGTTTTTT
.	TRBV5-6	many	TRBJ2-3	CASSLGLFPSTDTQYF	TGTGCCAGCAGCTTGGGGTTGTTCCCGAGCACAGATACGCAGTATTTT
.	TRBV9	many	TRBJ2-1	CASTGLSSYNEQFF	TGTGCCAGCACCGGTCTGAGCTCCTACAATGAGCAGTTCTTC
.	TRBV5-1	many	TRBJ1-1	CASSLGQDTEAFF	TGCGCCAGCAGCTTGGGACAGGACACTGAAGCTTTCTTT
.	TRBV2	many	TRBJ2-5	CASSAGHQETQYF	TGTGCCAGCAGCGCGGGACACCAAGAGACCCAGTACTTC
TRBD2	TRBV7-2	many	TRBJ2-1	CASSPRTSGAGFAQFF	TGTGCCAGCAGCCCCAGGACTAGCGGAGCGGGCTTTGCGCAGTTCTTC
TRBD1	TRBV7-2	many	TRBJ2-3	CASTITGGADTQYF	TGTGCCAGCACAATAACAGGGGGCGCAGATACGCAGTATTTT
.	TRBV24-1	once	TRBJ1-4	CATSDSSGGREKLFF	TGTGCCACCAGTGATTCAAGCGGCGGGCGTGAAAAACTGTTTTTT
.	TRBV6-4	many	TRBJ1-6	CASSDLPPEGRQKNSPLHF	TGTGCCAGCAGTGACCTTCCCCCGGAGGGAAGACAAAAGAATTCACCCCTCCACTTT
TRBD1	TRBV7-2	.	TRBJ2-1	CASSRDRGSFNEQFF	TGTGCCAGCAGCCGGGACAGGGGAAGCTTCAATGAGCAGTTCTTC
.	TRBV5-1	many	TRBJ2-4	CASSLGQPSDIQYF	TGCGCCAGCAGCTTGGGACAGCCGTCGGACATTCAGTACTTC
.	TRBV6-2/TRBV6-3	many	TRBJ2-4	CASSEFGRENIQYF	TGTGCCAGCAGTGAATTTGGCAGGGAGAACATTCAGTACTTC
.	TRBV5-1	many	TRBJ2-2	CASRNVGDPTGELFF	TGCGCCAGCAGAAACGTTGGGGACCCCACCGGGGAGCTGTTTTTT
.	TRBV2	many	TRBJ1-5	CASSVDSNQPQHF	TGTGCCAGCAGTGTGGATAGCAATCAGCCCCAGCATTTT
TRBD1	TRBV5-4	many	TRBJ2-5	CASSAETGTGEETQYF	TGTGCCAGCAGCGCCGAGACCGGGACAGGCGAAGAGACCCAGTACTTC
TRBD1	TRBV20-1	many	TRBJ1-6	CSATRTGQSPLHF	TGCAGTGCTACTAGGACAGGGCAGTCACCCCTCCACTTT
TRBD1	TRBV5-1	many	TRBJ2-2	CASSFGTGGTGELFF	TGCGCCAGCAGCTTTGGGACAGGCGGGACCGGGGAGCTGTTTTTT
.	TRBV6-2/TRBV6-3	many	TRBJ1-2	CAAGTWGYGYTF	TGTGCCGCGGGGACTTGGGGCTATGGCTACACCTTC
.	TRBV9	many	TRBJ2-7	CASSVGARNYYEQYF	TGTGCCAGCAGCGTAGGCGCCAGAAATTACTACGAGCAGTACTTC
TRBD2	TRBV11-2	.	TRBJ2-3	CASSSTSGGRTDTQYF	TGTGCCAGCAGCAGCACTAGCGGGGGACGCACAGATACGCAGTATTTT
TRBD2	TRBV4-1	many	TRBJ2-7	CASSPATSGDYEQYF	TGCGCCAGCAGCCCGGCGACTAGCGGGGACTACGAGCAGTACTTC
.	TRBV7-2	many	TRBJ2-7	CASSTRGGEQYF	TGTGCCAGCAGTACCAGGGGAGGCGAGCAGTACTTC
.	TRBV7-2	.	TRBJ2-1	CASRDSGTQEQFF	TGTGCCAGCAGGGACTCCGGGACGCAGGAGCAGTTCTTC
.	TRBV24-1	many	TRBJ2-3	CATSDPPRDTQYF	TGTGCCACCAGTGATCCGCCGAGGGATACGCAGTATTTT
TRBD1	TRBV28	many	TRBJ2-7	CASSLDRTYEQYF	TGTGCCAGCAGTCTGGACAGGACCTACGAGCAGTACTTC
.	TRBV24-1	many	TRBJ2-5	CATSDSSRRQETQYF	TGTGCCACCAGTGATTCCTCACGGAGGCAAGAGACCCAGTACTTC
TRBD2	TRBV5-1	many	TRBJ2-3	CASSLGREASTDTQYF	TGCGCCAGCAGCTTGGGACGGGAGGCTAGCACAGATACGCAGTATTTT